Listed below are T cell receptor beta chains from one sample, sequenced in a study of identical twins' blood T cells. TCRdb redid the calling of the 5' RACE reads with MiXCR, one entry per CDR3 protein. This table holds a few hundred thousand distinct CDR3 sequences, 28% found once. Sample: PBMCs. These TCRs come from a woman aged 18-50 years in good health. Each CDR3 is given with its conserved first and last residue. Each record gives: J gene, clone size, D gene, V gene, CDR3 protein, CDR3 DNA. The D gene is left open where the match is weak. The size of a clone is reported for some rows only, either as once, few or many, or as a class for expanded clones.

TRBJ2-5,NA,TRBD2,TRBV20-1,CSARDYYQETQYF,TGCAGTGCTCGGGACTACTACCAAGAGACCCAGTACTTC
TRBJ2-2,NA,NA,TRBV7-2,CASSLAPLTGELFF,TGTGCCAGCAGCTTAGCGCCCCTTACCGGGGAGCTGTTTTTT
TRBJ2-3,NA,NA,TRBV11-1,CASQRKPTHTDTQYF,TGTGCCAGCCAGAGAAAACCTACACACACAGATACGCAGTATTTT
TRBJ2-2,many,NA,TRBV6-1,CASSVGHPGELFF,TGTGCCAGCAGTGTCGGTCACCCCGGGGAGCTGTTTTTT
TRBJ1-4,NA,NA,TRBV15,CATSRDRGQDSGEKLFF,TGTGCCACCAGCAGAGATCGGGGGCAGGACAGCGGAGAAAAACTGTTTTTT
TRBJ1-6,NA,NA,TRBV29-1,CSVAGDPNSPLHF,TGCAGCGTTGCCGGGGACCCCAATTCACCCCTCCACTTT
TRBJ2-1,few,NA,TRBV12-3/TRBV12-4,CASSLFLEGSEQFF,TGTGCCAGCAGTCTCTTCCTAGAGGGTAGTGAGCAGTTCTTC
TRBJ2-1,NA,TRBD1,TRBV11-2,CASSWGTVDNEQFF,TGTGCCAGCAGCTGGGGGACAGTTGACAATGAGCAGTTCTTC
TRBJ1-1,NA,NA,TRBV29-1,CSVEDYRVAFF,TGCAGCGTTGAAGATTACAGGGTAGCTTTCTTT
TRBJ1-1,few,NA,TRBV25-1,CASSPGGIVTEAFF,TGTGCCAGCAGTCCCGGAGGAATTGTCACTGAAGCTTTCTTT
TRBJ2-1,NA,NA,TRBV7-9,CASSPSSVYNEQFF,TGTGCCAGCAGCCCCAGTTCGGTGTACAATGAGCAGTTCTTC
TRBJ2-3,many,TRBD2,TRBV20-1,CSATLSGGGTDTQYF,TGCAGTGCTACCCTTAGCGGGGGGGGCACAGATACGCAGTATTTT
TRBJ2-3,NA,NA,TRBV20-1,CSARLAGSTETQYF,TGCAGTGCTAGGCTTGCGGGAAGCACAGAGACGCAGTATTTT
TRBJ2-3,NA,NA,TRBV20-1,CSAQEQGLGTDTQYF,TGCAGTGCTCAGGAACAGGGTTTAGGAACAGATACGCAGTATTTT
TRBJ1-1,NA,NA,TRBV27,CVSSSYPTGMNTEAFF,TGTGTCAGCAGTTCATACCCAACAGGAATGAACACTGAAGCTTTCTTT
TRBJ1-6,few,NA,TRBV30,CAWSPRDNSPLHF,TGTGCCTGGTCGCCCAGGGATAATTCACCCCTCCACTTT
TRBJ2-7,few,NA,TRBV21-1,CASSVRTGASYEQYF,TGTGCCAGCAGCGTAAGGACAGGGGCCTCCTACGAGCAGTACTTC
TRBJ1-5,few,NA,TRBV5-5,CASSSVGGGGNQPQHF,TGTGCCAGCAGCTCTGTAGGGGGGGGTGGAAATCAGCCCCAGCATTTT
TRBJ1-4,many,TRBD1,TRBV20-1,CSASAGQAFNEKLFF,TGCAGTGCTTCGGCCGGACAGGCATTTAATGAAAAACTGTTTTTT
TRBJ2-3,few,NA,TRBV7-2,CASSSSRSTDTQYF,TGTGCCAGCAGCTCTTCTCGGAGCACGGATACGCAGTATTTT
TRBJ2-1,NA,NA,TRBV20-1,CSVGLASHNEQFF,TGCAGTGTAGGGTTGGCGTCCCACAATGAGCAGTTCTTC
TRBJ2-2,few,TRBD2,TRBV2,CASGSGSGVGELFF,TGTGCCAGCGGGAGCGGGAGTGGTGTCGGGGAGCTGTTTTTT
TRBJ1-6,NA,NA,TRBV14,CASRGYNSPLHF,TGTGCCAGCCGGGGCTACAATTCACCCCTCCACTTT
TRBJ1-2,few,NA,TRBV20-1,CSLQGNYGYTF,TGCAGCCTACAGGGAAACTATGGCTACACCTTC